Listed here are 9 T cell receptor beta chains from one sample, sequenced in a study of shared clonotypes between healthy human individuals. Sequencing was performed with immunoSEQ multiplex PCR; in TCRdb, only in-frame clones are kept and a portion is missing. The profile shows around 500,000 clones, roughly 85% of them singletons. The material sequenced was PBMCs. All receptors derive from a woman between 40 and 50 years old in good health. Some clones in this sample may be carry-over from other donors' samples.

The chain's CDR3 is CASSSGGATAREQYF. The CDR3 DNA reads as TGCGCCAGCAGCTCAGGAGGGGCAACAGCGCGAGAGCAGTACTTC. The J gene is TRBJ2-7, the V gene TRBV4-3; possible D gene TRBD2, 6 bases. Trimming removed 5 bases from V and 7 bases from J, with 21 bases in between. The CDR3 spans 15 residues. Germline CDR1 reads LGHNA; CDR2 reads YSLEER.

The chain carries TRBV4-1 and TRBJ2-1; D is unclear. The CDR3 runs 16 residues. V lost 0 bases and J 5 bases, leaving 14 bases between the germline ends. Germline loops: CDR1 MGHRA, CDR2 YSYEKL. Written as DNA, the CDR3 is TGCGCCAGCAGCCAAGAGCCGGCATTACGACACAATGAGCAGTTCTTC. Its translation: CASSQEPALRHNEQFF.

The rearrangement joins TRBV7-8 to TRBJ2-4; 15 bases match TRBD2. CDR3 length equals 22 residues. Germline V CDR1 and CDR2: SGHVS, FQNEAQ. J lost 2 bases, V lost 5 bases, and 19 bases had no gene match. The CDR3 DNA reads as TGTGCCAGCAGCCCCAAAGGACTAGCGGGAGGGTTAGCCCCTATCCCCAAAAACATTCAGTACTTC. Protein sequence: CASSPKGLAGGLAPIPKNIQYF.

This sequence joins TRBV28 and TRBJ1-4, with 9 bases that match TRBD1. Germline assignment: CDR1 MDHEN and CDR2 SYDVKM. V lost 5 bases and J lost 5; bases outside the gene matches: 15. This CDR3 is 18 amino acids long. CDR3 DNA: TGTGCCAGCAGTCTGCCGACAGGGGGTAGGACTACCAATGAAAAACTGTTTTTT. Translated: CASSLPTGGRTTNEKLFF.

This clone was counted only a few times. The chain links TRBV27 to TRBJ1-5; D might be TRBD1 (5 bases). Germline CDR1 MNHEY, CDR2 SMNVEV (reference sequence). The germline V and J ends were trimmed by 1 base and 2 bases, with 9 bases remaining between them. The CDR3 length is 15 residues. The CDR3 region is CASSLWQGGNQPQHF. The CDR3 nucleotides read TGTGCCAGCAGTTTATGGCAGGGAGGCAATCAGCCCCAGCATTTT.

The count of this clone is one. V usage is TRBV6-6 and J usage is TRBJ1-2, with TRBD1 as a possible D gene (5 bases). The CDR3 covers 12 residues. Germline assignment: CDR1 MNHNY and CDR2 SVGAGI (reference sequence). V was shortened by 6 bases and J by 8 bases, with 13 bases between the two germline ends. In DNA, the CDR3 is TGTGCCAGCAGCCCTGAGGGGTGGGGCTACACCTTC. This codes for CASSPEGWGYTF.

The chain recombines TRBV18 with TRBJ2-7; D uncertain. V shed 4 bases and J shed 4 bases, with 11 bases lying between them. CDR3 length: 13 amino acids. CDR1 KGHSH and CDR2 LQKENI come from the germline V gene. CDR3 sequence (DNA): TGTGCCAGCTCACAAACAGAAAAATACGAGCAGTACTTC. Its translation is CASSQTEKYEQYF. Filled out from reference TRBV18 and TRBJ2-7, the complete variable domain reads NAGVMQNPRHLVRRRGQEARLRCSPMKGHSHVYWYRQLPEEGLKFMVYLQKENIIDESGMPKERFSAEFPKEGPSILRIQQVVRGDSAAYFCASSQTEKYEQYFGPGTRLTVT.

This sequence joins TRBV30 and TRBJ2-2, with 10 bases that match TRBD2. The junction had 5 bases not matched to a gene; V was cut back by 5 bases and J by 5 bases. Germline CDR1 and CDR2: GTSNPN and SVGIG (reference sequence). CDR3 size: 14 residues. The CDR3 reads CAWWSSGRTGELFF. The CDR3 bases are TGTGCCTGGTGGAGTAGCGGGAGGACCGGGGAGCTGTTTTTT.

The rearrangement links TRBV20-1 to TRBJ2-7, with TRBD2 as a possible D gene (5 bases). In germline, CDR1 is DFQATT, CDR2 SNEGSKA (reference sequence). There are 11 residues in the CDR3. CDR3 protein: CSQRSSYEQYF. CDR3 in DNA: TGCAGCCAGCGGAGTTCCTACGAGCAGTACTTC.